This TCR beta chain was recovered during a study of cytomegalovirus exposure and HLA in healthy donors. Use of 60 Vbeta and 13 Jbeta primers characterized the PCR. Assay: immunoSEQ multiplex PCR; the TCRdb copy retains only in-frame clones and omits some. The sample has approximately 220,000 clones; approximately 88% are singletons. V lost 8 bases and J lost 4; bases outside the gene matches: 11. Germline lookup yields CDR1 MNHNY and CDR2 SVGAGI (reference sequence). The CDR3 sequence is 16 residues long. The chain recombines TRBV6-6 with TRBJ1-1; 12 nucleotides agree with TRBD1. Sequenced sample: PBMCs. This receptor was taken from a boy younger than 10 in good health and CMV-seronegative. The CDR3 reads CASYPRDRGRITEAFF. The CDR3 DNA follows: TGTGCCAGCTACCCTCGGGACAGGGGGCGCATCACTGAAGCTTTCTTT.